These T cell receptor beta chains were read from a single sample in a study of blood T cell repertoires in COVID-19. Using immunoSEQ multiplex PCR, the repertoire was profiled, and TCRdb retains in-frame clones only, with some absent. This table has a few hundred thousand clones, about 89% appearing once. The specimen sequenced was peripheral blood. The receptor set was obtained from a woman in her twenties or thirties with COVID-19, enrolled during active disease. Both conserved end residues are part of each CDR3. Clone size is stated in some rows and not others, as once, few, many or a class when expanded.

>TRBJ1-6|TRBV9|-|14
CASSVAEVNSPLHF
>TRBJ2-2|TRBV30|-|15
CARTTGGWLTGELFF
>TRBJ2-3|TRBV10-3|-|15
CASKPAGGVTDTQYF
>TRBJ1-4|TRBV18|once|12
CASSPGQGELFF
>TRBJ2-2|TRBV29-1|-|17
CSVELGETGVNTGELFF
>TRBJ1-6|TRBV30|-|14
CAWSIQGYNSPLHF
>TRBJ2-3|TRBV24-1|-|17
CATSDPSDSPLSDTQYF
>TRBJ2-7|TRBV30|-|16
CAWSSYRVLAGAEQYF
>TRBJ2-1|TRBV6-5|many|14
CASSYSLGPNEQFF
>TRBJ2-1|TRBV19|-|12
CASSIVPREQFF
>TRBJ1-2|TRBV7-2|-|14
CASSAVTTGYGYTF
>TRBJ2-7|TRBV13|-|16
CASSIAGLASSYEQYF
>TRBJ2-1|TRBV6-1|-|16
CASSVMGLAGANGKFF
>TRBJ2-5|TRBV7-2|-|13
CASSPQGGETQYF
>TRBJ2-1|TRBV7-3|-|15
CASSPTSGRSNEQFF
>TRBJ2-3|TRBV27|-|14
CASSLNRAPIAQYF
>TRBJ2-7|TRBV5-1|-|15
CASSLGTSGLHEQYF